What follows is one TCR beta chain and its context. Per the germline V gene, CDR1 is LNHNV and CDR2 is YYDKDF (reference sequence). V gave up 0 bases and J gave up 1 base, with 3 bases separating them. The CDR3 sequence is 13 residues long. This entry belongs to a study of T cell responses to AZD1222 COVID-19 vaccine. Data came from immunoSEQ multiplex PCR; TCRdb stores just in-frame clones and leaves some out. The sample lists about 140,000 clones, 75% to 95% occurring once. The sample was peripheral blood, taken 28 days after the second dose of the MenACWY control vaccine. This TCR was recovered from an adult who received the MenACWY meningococcal vaccine as a control. The J gene is TRBJ1-1, the V gene TRBV15; D remains unclear. The CDR3 spells CATSREGNTEAFF. In DNA form, the CDR3 reads TGTGCCACCAGCAGAGAGGGGAACACTGAAGCTTTCTTT.